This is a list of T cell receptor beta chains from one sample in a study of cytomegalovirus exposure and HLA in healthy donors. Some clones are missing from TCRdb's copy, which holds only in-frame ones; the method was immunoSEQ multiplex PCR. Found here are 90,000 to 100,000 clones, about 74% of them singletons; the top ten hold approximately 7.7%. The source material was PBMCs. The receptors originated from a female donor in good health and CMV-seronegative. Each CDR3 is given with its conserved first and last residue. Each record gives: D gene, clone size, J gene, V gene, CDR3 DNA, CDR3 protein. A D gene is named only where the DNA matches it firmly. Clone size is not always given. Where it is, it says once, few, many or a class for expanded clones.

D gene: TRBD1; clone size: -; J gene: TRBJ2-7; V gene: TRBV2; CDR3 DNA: TGTGCCAGCAGTGAAGAGTCAGGGGGCTTCTACGAGCAGTACTTT; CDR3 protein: CASSEESGGFYEQYF
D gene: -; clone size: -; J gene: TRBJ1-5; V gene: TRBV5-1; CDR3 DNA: TGCGCCAGGGGGGGGCAGAGCAATCAGCCCCAGCATTTT; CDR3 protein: CARGGQSNQPQHF
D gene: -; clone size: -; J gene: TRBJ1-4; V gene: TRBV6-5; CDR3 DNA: TGTGCCAGCACCCCGGAGCGGGGGCGAAAACTGTTTTTT; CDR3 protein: CASTPERGRKLFF
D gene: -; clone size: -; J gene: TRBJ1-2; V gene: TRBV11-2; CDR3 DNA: TGTGCCAGCAGCTTATGGGCGGGGAACTATGGCTACACCTTC; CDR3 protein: CASSLWAGNYGYTF
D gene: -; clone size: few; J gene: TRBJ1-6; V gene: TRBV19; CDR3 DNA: TGTGCCAGTAGTACATCACAGGAGTATAATTCACCCCTCCACTTT; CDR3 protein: CASSTSQEYNSPLHF
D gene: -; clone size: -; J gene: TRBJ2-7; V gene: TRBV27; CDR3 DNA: TGTGCCAGCAGTTTAGGAGGCAACTACGAGCAGTACTTC; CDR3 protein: CASSLGGNYEQYF
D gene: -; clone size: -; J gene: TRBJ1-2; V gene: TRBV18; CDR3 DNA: TGTGCCAGCTCACCAGGAGGCGTGGACTATGGCTACACCTTC; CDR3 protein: CASSPGGVDYGYTF
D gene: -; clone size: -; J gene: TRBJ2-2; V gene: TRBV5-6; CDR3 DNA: TGTGCCAGCAGCTTGCGGGGAGGTGGCACCGGGGAGCTGTTTTTT; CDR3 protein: CASSLRGGGTGELFF
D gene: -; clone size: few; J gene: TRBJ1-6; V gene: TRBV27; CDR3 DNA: TGTGCCAGCAGTTCGCGAATGCGGGTCTATAATTCACCCCTCCACTTT; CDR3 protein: CASSSRMRVYNSPLHF
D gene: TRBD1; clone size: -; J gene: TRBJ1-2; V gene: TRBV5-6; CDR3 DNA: TGTGCCAGCAGCTTGGTACGGGGGACAGGCATCTATGGCTACACCTTC; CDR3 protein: CASSLVRGTGIYGYTF
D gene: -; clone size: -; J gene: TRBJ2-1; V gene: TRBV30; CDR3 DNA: TGTGCCTGGAGCCCCGCAACTAATGAGCAGTTCTTC; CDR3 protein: CAWSPATNEQFF
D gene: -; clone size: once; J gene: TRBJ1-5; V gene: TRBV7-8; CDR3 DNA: TGTGCCAGCAGCTTAGGGCGGGGACTTTATAGCAATCAGCCCCAGCATTTT; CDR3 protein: CASSLGRGLYSNQPQHF
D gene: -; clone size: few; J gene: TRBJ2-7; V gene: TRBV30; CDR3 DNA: TGTGCCGGGACCTCTCTGCGAACAGGGCCCTACGAGCAGTACTTC; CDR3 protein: CAGTSLRTGPYEQYF
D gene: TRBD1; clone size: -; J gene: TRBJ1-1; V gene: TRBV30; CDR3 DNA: TGTGCCTATGACAGGGGTACTGAAGCTTTCTTT; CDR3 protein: CAYDRGTEAFF
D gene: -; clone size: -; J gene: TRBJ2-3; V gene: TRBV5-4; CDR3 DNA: TGTGCCAGCAGTTGGGGGGTGAGTCCGGCTAGCACAGATACGCAGTATTTT; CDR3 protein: CASSWGVSPASTDTQYF
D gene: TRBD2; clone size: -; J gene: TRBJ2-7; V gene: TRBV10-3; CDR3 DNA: TGTGCCATCAGGGGAGCGGGAATGGGGAACGAGCAGTACTTC; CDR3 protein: CAIRGAGMGNEQYF
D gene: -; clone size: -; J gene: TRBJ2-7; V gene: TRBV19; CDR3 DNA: TGTGCCAGTAGGGAGGCGGGAATGGCCTACGAGCAGTACTTC; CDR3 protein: CASREAGMAYEQYF
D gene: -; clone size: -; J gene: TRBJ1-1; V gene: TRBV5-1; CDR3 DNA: TGCGCCAGCAGCTTTTCAGACATGAACACTGAAGCTTTCTTT; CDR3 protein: CASSFSDMNTEAFF
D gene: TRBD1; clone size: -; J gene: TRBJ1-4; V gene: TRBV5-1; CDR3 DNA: TGCGCCAGCAGCTTGGGGCAGGGGGGAGAAAAACTGTTTTTT; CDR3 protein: CASSLGQGGEKLFF
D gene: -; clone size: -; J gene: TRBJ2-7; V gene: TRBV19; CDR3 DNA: TGTGCCAGTAGCCGAACGCGGGCTGAGACCTACGAGCAGTACTTC; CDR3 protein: CASSRTRAETYEQYF
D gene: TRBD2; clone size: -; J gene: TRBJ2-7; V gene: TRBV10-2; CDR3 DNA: TGCGCCAGCAGTGAGCTAGCGGGGGGCTTCGGCGAGCAGTACTTC; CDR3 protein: CASSELAGGFGEQYF
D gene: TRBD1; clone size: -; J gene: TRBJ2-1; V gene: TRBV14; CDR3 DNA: TGTGCCAGCAGCCAGAGGGACAGGGTTGAGCAGTTCTTC; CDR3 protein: CASSQRDRVEQFF
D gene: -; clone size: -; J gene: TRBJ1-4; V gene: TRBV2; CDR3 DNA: TGTGCCAGCAGTGATGACACCGAAAAACTGTTTTTT; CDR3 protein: CASSDDTEKLFF
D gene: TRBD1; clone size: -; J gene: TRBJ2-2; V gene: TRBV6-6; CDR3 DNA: TGTGCCAGCAGTACATGGACAGGGAGAACCGGGGAGCTGTTTTTT; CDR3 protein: CASSTWTGRTGELFF
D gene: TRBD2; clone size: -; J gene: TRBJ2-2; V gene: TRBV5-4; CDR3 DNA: TGTGCCAGCAGCTTCTGGGGGAGGGGTGGCACCGGGGAGCTGTTTTTT; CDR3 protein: CASSFWGRGGTGELFF
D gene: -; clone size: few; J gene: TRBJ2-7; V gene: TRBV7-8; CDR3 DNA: TGTGCCAGCAGCTCGCGCGGAGGGCCGGACGAGCAGTACTTC; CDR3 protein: CASSSRGGPDEQYF
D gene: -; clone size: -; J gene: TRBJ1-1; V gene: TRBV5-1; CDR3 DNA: TGCGCCAGCAGCTTGGCAGGGGTACCCACTGAAGCTTTCTTT; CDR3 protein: CASSLAGVPTEAFF
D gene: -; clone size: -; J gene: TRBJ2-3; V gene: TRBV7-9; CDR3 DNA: TGTGCCAGCAGCTTTAGCGGATTTACAGATACGCAGTATTTT; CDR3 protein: CASSFSGFTDTQYF
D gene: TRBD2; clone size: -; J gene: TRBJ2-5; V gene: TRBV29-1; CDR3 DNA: TGCAGCGTTGTCAGCGGCGGGGGGGCCGGGGAGACCCAGTACTTC; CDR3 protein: CSVVSGGGAGETQYF
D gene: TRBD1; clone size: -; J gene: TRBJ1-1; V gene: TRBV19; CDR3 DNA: TGTGCCAGTTTGCGGGACAGGTTGAACACTGAAGCTTTCTTT; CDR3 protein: CASLRDRLNTEAFF
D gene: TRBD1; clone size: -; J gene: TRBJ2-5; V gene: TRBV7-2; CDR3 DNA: TGTGCCAGCAGCTTAGCGAGAGGACAGGGGGCCTGGACCCAGTACTTC; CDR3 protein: CASSLARGQGAWTQYF
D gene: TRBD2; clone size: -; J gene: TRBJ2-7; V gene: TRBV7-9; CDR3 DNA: TGTGCCAGCAGCTCCCTAGCGGGGGGGCCGCACTACGAGCAGTACTTC; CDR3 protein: CASSSLAGGPHYEQYF
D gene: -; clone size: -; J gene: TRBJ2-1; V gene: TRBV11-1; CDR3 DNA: TGTGCCAGCAGCTTAGCTAGGACTCGTTACAATGAGCAGTTCTTC; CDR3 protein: CASSLARTRYNEQFF
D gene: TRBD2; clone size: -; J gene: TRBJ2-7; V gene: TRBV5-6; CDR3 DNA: TGTGCCAGCAGCTTCGGGACTAGTGGTGACGAGCAGTACTTC; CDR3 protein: CASSFGTSGDEQYF
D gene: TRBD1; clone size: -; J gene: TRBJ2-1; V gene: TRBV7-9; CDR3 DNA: TGTTCCAGCAGCCAACGAATTGGGACAGGGCGTTACAATGAGCAGTTCTTC; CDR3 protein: CSSSQRIGTGRYNEQFF
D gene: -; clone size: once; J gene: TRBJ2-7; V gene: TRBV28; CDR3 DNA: TGTGCCAGCAGGGCCCTGACAGGAGTCTCCTACGAGCAGTACTTC; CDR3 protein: CASRALTGVSYEQYF
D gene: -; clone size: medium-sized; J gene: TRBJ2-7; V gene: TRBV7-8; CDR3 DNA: TGTGCCAGCAGCTTGCTACAGGGCCCCTCCTACGAGCAGTACTTC; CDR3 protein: CASSLLQGPSYEQYF
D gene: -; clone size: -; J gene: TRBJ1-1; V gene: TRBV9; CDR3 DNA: TGTGCCAGCAGCCCTCCTTATAGGGAGGACACTGAAGCTTTCTTT; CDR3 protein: CASSPPYREDTEAFF
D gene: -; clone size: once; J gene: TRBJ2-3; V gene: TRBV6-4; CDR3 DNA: TGTGCCAGCAGTGACTCAGCTGTCGCAGATACGCAGTATTTT; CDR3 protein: CASSDSAVADTQYF
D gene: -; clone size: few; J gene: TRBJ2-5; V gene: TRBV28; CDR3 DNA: TGTGCCAGCAGTTTGCACGGGGGAGGAGAGACCCAGTACTTC; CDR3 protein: CASSLHGGGETQYF
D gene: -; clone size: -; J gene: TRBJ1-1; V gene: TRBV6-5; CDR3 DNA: TGTGCCAGCAGTTACTCAGCGGGGGGCCGGAACACTGAAGCTTTCTTT; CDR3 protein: CASSYSAGGRNTEAFF
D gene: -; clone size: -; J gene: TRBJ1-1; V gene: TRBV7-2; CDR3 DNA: TGTGCCAGCAGTTACCAGGGGTACAGGTTAACTAACACTGAAGCTTTCTTT; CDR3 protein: CASSYQGYRLTNTEAFF